This is a list of T cell receptor beta chains from one sample in a study of T-cell memory formation after mild COVID-19. TCRdb called the 5' RACE reads again in MiXCR, with one record for every CDR3 protein. The sample contains under 450,000 distinct CDR3 sequences, 20% to 25% of which appear only once. The sequencing sample was made of PBMCs or a T cell subset sorted from them (not recorded which). The source is a man younger than 30 who had mild COVID-19 (a few samples of this study predate the infection). Cell type and time point are not known. Both conserved end residues are part of each CDR3. Each record gives: V gene, D gene, clone size, J gene, CDR3 protein, CDR3 DNA. D genes are given only for firm matches. Not every row has a clone size; where given, it reads once, few, many or a size class.

TRBV3-1,-,-,TRBJ1-1,CASSLWAGANTEAFF,TGTGCCAGCAGCCTGTGGGCAGGGGCGAACACTGAAGCTTTCTTT
TRBV7-2,TRBD1,-,TRBJ2-7,CASSEGQGGAYEQYF,TGTGCCAGCAGCGAGGGACAGGGAGGAGCCTACGAGCAGTACTTC
TRBV7-2,-,-,TRBJ1-4,CASSASGTTKRLFF,TGTGCCAGCAGCGCATCCGGGACAACGAAGAGACTGTTTTTT
TRBV20-1,TRBD2,few,TRBJ2-4,CSAKLAKGKNIQYF,TGCAGTGCTAAACTAGCGAAAGGAAAAAACATTCAGTACTTC
TRBV11-2,-,few,TRBJ2-3,CASSLGLVGATDTQYF,TGTGCCAGCAGCTTAGGACTAGTGGGCGCCACAGATACGCAGTATTTT
TRBV20-1,TRBD2,-,TRBJ2-1,CSAPHAGGPYEQFF,TGCAGTGCCCCCCATGCGGGGGGGCCCTATGAGCAGTTCTTC
TRBV7-9,TRBD1,few,TRBJ2-5,CASSPRDRVIETQYF,TGTGCCAGCAGCCCCCGGGACAGGGTGATAGAGACCCAGTACTTC
TRBV4-1,-,once,TRBJ1-1,CASRQETAEAFF,TGCGCCAGCAGACAAGAGACGGCTGAAGCTTTCTTT
TRBV7-2,TRBD1,many,TRBJ2-3,CASSFPGQGPDTQYF,TGTGCCAGCAGCTTCCCGGGACAGGGGCCAGATACGCAGTATTTT
TRBV19,TRBD1,few,TRBJ1-2,CASRVDRVDGYTF,TGTGCCAGTAGAGTTGACAGGGTGGATGGCTACACCTTC
TRBV6-2/TRBV6-3,-,few,TRBJ1-1,CATSEDWTEAFF,TGTGCCACCAGCGAAGATTGGACTGAAGCTTTCTTT
TRBV5-1,TRBD1,many,TRBJ2-1,CASSRTGWMEDEQFF,TGCGCCAGCAGCCGGACAGGGTGGATGGAGGATGAGCAGTTCTTC
TRBV6-5,-,-,TRBJ1-2,CASSGVVGGYTF,TGTGCCAGCAGCGGGGTCGTCGGGGGCTACACCTTC
TRBV5-1,TRBD1,-,TRBJ1-2,CASSQGGGFDGYTF,TGCGCCAGCAGCCAGGGGGGAGGGTTTGATGGCTACACCTTC
TRBV5-5,-,many,TRBJ2-1,CASRRLDGSYNEQFF,TGTGCCAGCAGGCGACTAGACGGCTCCTACAATGAGCAGTTCTTC
TRBV7-9,TRBD2,-,TRBJ2-1,CASSSHRAGGPYNEQFF,TGTGCCAGCAGCTCCCACAGAGCGGGGGGACCCTACAATGAGCAGTTCTTC
TRBV12-3/TRBV12-4,-,-,TRBJ1-5,CASTPEGRGNQPQHF,TGTGCCAGCACTCCGGAGGGTAGGGGGAATCAGCCCCAGCATTTT
TRBV3-1,-,-,TRBJ2-5,CASSPREQETQYF,TGTGCCAGCAGCCCCCGGGAACAAGAGACCCAGTACTTC
TRBV5-6,-,-,TRBJ2-3,CASSLATGWTDTQYF,TGTGCCAGCAGCTTGGCAACAGGGTGGACAGATACGCAGTATTTT
TRBV5-1,-,many,TRBJ2-7,CASSLEAAWPYEQYF,TGCGCCAGCAGCTTGGAAGCGGCATGGCCCTACGAGCAGTACTTC
TRBV9,TRBD1,-,TRBJ2-2,CASRAGTENTGELFF,TGTGCCAGCAGGGCCGGGACAGAGAACACCGGGGAGCTGTTTTTT
TRBV11-2,-,few,TRBJ2-1,CASSLNWDSQFF,TGTGCCAGCAGCTTAAATTGGGACTCGCAGTTCTTC
TRBV15,-,few,TRBJ2-7,CATSRDGLTDYEQYF,TGTGCCACCAGCAGAGATGGACTAACGGACTACGAGCAGTACTTC
TRBV4-3,TRBD1,few,TRBJ2-1,CASRRTTGGNEQFF,TGCGCCAGCAGACGGACAACAGGGGGGAATGAGCAGTTCTTC